This T cell receptor (beta chain) was identified during a study of blood T cell repertoires in COVID-19. Produced via immunoSEQ multiplex PCR; TCRdb's table is partial and in-frame only. The table lists around 250,000 clones, around nine tenths of them singletons. With 6 bases removed from V and 7 bases from J, the gap between germline ends came to 12 bases. The CDR3 contains 13 residues. Those who participated ranged in age from roughly 18 to 90 years and resided in about two dozen US areas. Cohorts were determined from participant-reported clinical history. All recovered Cohort 3 donors got two negative PCRs, got clearance, or saw symptom resolution.

The source material was PBMCs or T cells enriched from blood (not recorded which). The V call is TRBV12-3 or TRBV12-4, the J call TRBJ1-4, with D uncertain. This TCR was sampled from a woman aged 50 to 60 who had recovered from COVID-19. The CDR3 sequence is CASSWFRGEKLFF. DNA of the CDR3: TGTGCCAGCAGCTGGTTTCGGGGTGAAAAACTGTTTTTT.